These T cell receptor beta chains were read from a single sample in a study of beta chain features in type 1 diabetes. TCRdb's table, derived via immunoSEQ multiplex PCR, lists solely in-frame clones and lacks some. The profile shows about 360,000 clones, roughly 13% of them singletons. Sequenced input: naive CD4+ T cells from blood. The receptors stem from a man younger than 30 in good health. CDR3s leave out the opening cysteine and the closing phenylalanine or tryptophan. Size values are once, few and many counts, or a class for expanded clones, and some rows have none.

cdr3_aa | v_call | clone_size
ASRTDKGVYTEAF | TRBV28 | few
APQGGGGGELF | TRBV6-1 | few
ASSYGGATGQPQH | TRBV6-5 | NA
ASSLVPKGQAY | TRBV11-2 | NA
ASSSRGETQY | TRBV6-5 | few
ASSPRTGDYEQY | TRBV18 | few
ASSLQGANTGELF | TRBV6-5 | NA
ASSLYLSGELF | TRBV28 | few
ASRQGVGDIQY | TRBV11-2 | few
ASSQEGGVRTGELF | TRBV4-1 | NA
AISESSDMQY | TRBV10-3 | few
ASSYGGQTDQPQH | TRBV7-8 | few
ASSEQGGSNQPQH | TRBV7-2 | few
ASGRSNQPQH | TRBV7-2 | NA
ASSLPGLRHSNQPQH | TRBV28 | NA
ASSLTGTGNSPLH | TRBV7-2 | few